These 23 T cell receptor beta chains were sequenced from one sample in a study of neurological immune-mediated disorders. Via MiXCR, TCRdb re-called the 5' RACE reads, giving one row per CDR3 protein. The table lists around 46,000 distinct CDR3 sequences, about 2% of them singletons. Sequenced sample: PBMCs. These receptors were obtained from a woman between 40 and 55 years old with multiple sclerosis.

At least ten counts were recorded for this clonotype. V and J are TRBV7-9 and TRBJ1-1, with a tentative D call TRBD1 (6 bases). Trimming left V 5 bases short and J 6 bases short, with 13 bases between. The CDR3 length is 13 residues. Germline lookup yields CDR1 SEHNR and CDR2 FQNEAQ (reference sequence). The CDR3 bases are TGTGCCAGCAGCCCCCAAGGGGGGTCTGAAGCTTTCTTT. It translates to CASSPQGGSEAFF.

This clonotype was observed many times. The rearrangement links TRBV9 to TRBJ1-5; no clear D gene. Germline V gene sequence: CDR1 SGDLS, CDR2 YYNGEE. Trimming stripped 0 bases from V and 7 bases from J, with 14 bases between. This CDR3 is 15 amino acids long. The CDR3 region has the DNA TGTGCCAGCAGCGTAGGAGGAGGGCGGCAGCAGCCCCAGCATTTT. It encodes CASSVGGGRQQPQHF.

This clonotype was recorded many times. This rearrangement joins TRBV7-2 to TRBJ1-3; maybe TRBD1 (5 bases). CDR3 length equals 16 residues. CDR1 and CDR2 from the germline V gene are SGHTA and FQGNSA. V lost 1 base, J lost 4 bases, and 14 bases lay in between. The CDR3 bases are TGTGCCAGCAGCTTAGACTTATGGGGCTCGGGAAACACCATATATTTT. Translation: CASSLDLWGSGNTIYF.

This clonotype came up many times. This chain uses TRBV7-2 with TRBJ2-1; the D is unclear. Per the germline V gene, CDR1 is SGHTA and CDR2 is FQGNSA. Trimming stripped 1 base from V and 6 bases from J, with 13 bases between. CDR3 length equals 15 residues. The CDR3 protein is CASSLGYSRANEQFF. The CDR3 nucleotides read TGTGCCAGCAGCTTAGGTTACTCCCGGGCCAATGAGCAGTTCTTC.

This clonotype was seen at least ten times. The V and J genes are TRBV15 and TRBJ2-7; perhaps D is TRBD1 or TRBD2 (5 bases each). Germline CDR1 reads LNHNV; CDR2 reads YYDKDF (reference sequence). The V gene lost 6 bases and the J gene lost 8 bases, with 14 bases spanning the gap. The CDR3 length is 12 residues. The CDR3 DNA reads as TGTGCCACCAGAAGTACCCGGGACCAGCAGTACTTC. It encodes CATRSTRDQQYF. Full variable domain (missing parts from reference TRBV15 and TRBJ2-7): DAMVIQNPRYQVTQFGKPVTLSCSQTLNHNVMYWYQQKSSQAPKLLFHYYDKDFNNEADTPDNFQSRRPNTSFCFLDIRSPGLGDTAMYLCATRSTRDQQYFGPGTRLTVT.

At least ten counts were recorded for this clonotype. The rearrangement uses TRBV29-1 and TRBJ1-5; maybe TRBD1 (6 bases). V was shortened by 4 bases and J by 7 bases, with 14 bases between the two germline ends. Germline assignment: CDR1 SQVTM and CDR2 ANQGSEA. The CDR3 covers 13 residues. The CDR3 DNA reads as TGCAGCGTTGGCCGGGGAAGGGGGCAGCCCCAGCATTTT. Encoded protein: CSVGRGRGQPQHF.

This clonotype came up a few times. The chain combines TRBV11-2 with TRBJ2-7; the match to TRBD1 covers 8 bases. The V gene's germline CDR1 is SGHAT and CDR2 FQNNGV. CDR3 length equals 16 residues. With V trimmed by 3 bases and J by 7 bases, 14 bases remained unmatched. The CDR3 region has the DNA TGTGCCAGCAGCTTGATAAGACAGGGGCCCCTGCCGGAGCAGTACTTC. Protein product: CASSLIRQGPLPEQYF.

This clonotype was observed at least ten times. J is TRBJ1-2 and V is TRBV4-2; D unresolved. The CDR3 consists of 15 residues. Germline CDR1 and CDR2: LGHNA and YNFKEQ. V lost 4 bases and J lost 4, with 16 bases in between. CDR3 protein: CASSPQADYSYGYTF. CDR3 nucleotides: TGTGCCAGCAGCCCGCAGGCGGACTACTCCTATGGCTACACCTTC.

This clonotype was detected many times. The chain employs TRBV29-1 and TRBJ1-1; a possible D gene is TRBD1 (5 bases). The germline CDR1 and CDR2 sequences are SQVTM and ANQGSEA. CDR3 length equals 12 residues. The CDR3, as DNA: TGCAGAGGGGAGAAAGGGAACACTGAAGCTTTCTTT. Protein product: CRGEKGNTEAFF.

This clonotype was seen ten or more times. This chain joins TRBV4-1 and TRBJ2-3; possibly TRBD1 or TRBD2 for D (6 bases each). The CDR3 length is 14 residues. CDR1 MGHRA and CDR2 YSYEKL come from the germline V gene. V was pared by 6 bases and J by 8 bases, with 18 bases between. CDR3 DNA sequence: TGCGCCAGCAGTCCTACTAGGGGGGCCGGTACGCAGTATTTT. Its translation: CASSPTRGAGTQYF.

This clonotype came up many times. The chain links TRBV7-3 to TRBJ2-1, with TRBD2 identical over 9 bases. V gave up 5 bases and J gave up 5 bases; unmatched junction bases: 7. This CDR3 is built from 15 residues. CDR1 is SGHTA and CDR2 is FQGTGA in the germline V gene. CDR3 in DNA: TGTGCCAGCAGCCCGCGGGGGGGCCTCCACAATGAGCAGTTCTTC. Translating it yields CASSPRGGLHNEQFF.

This clonotype was seen at least ten times. A single base separates this from a much larger clone, so it may be a read error. J is TRBJ2-2 and V is TRBV7-6; D is unclear. The length of the CDR3 is 14 residues. Trimming removed 0 bases at V and 1 base at J, with 3 bases between. Germline CDR1 and CDR2: SGHVS and FNYEAQ. CDR3 loop: CASSLAGNTGELFF. CDR3 DNA: TGTGCCAGCAGCTTAGCGGGGAACACCGGGGAGCTGTTTTTT.

In this sample, this clonotype turned up many times. The gene calls are TRBV5-1 and TRBJ1-2, with no clear D. Germline V gene lookup returns CDR1 SGHRS and CDR2 YFSETQ. Deletions cut 0 bases from V and 1 base from J, with 7 bases between. There are 14 residues in the CDR3. The CDR3 is CASSLEWGNYGYTF. CDR3 sequence (DNA): TGCGCCAGCAGCTTGGAGTGGGGTAACTATGGCTACACCTTC. Full variable domain (missing parts from reference TRBV5-1 and TRBJ1-2): KAGVTQTPRYLIKTRGQQVTLSCSPISGHRSVSWYQQTPGQGLQFLFEYFSETQRNKGNFPGRFSGRQFSNSRSEMNVSTLELGDSALYLCASSLEWGNYGYTFGSGTRLTVV.

This clonotype has ten or more counts. This sequence joins TRBV5-1 and TRBJ2-1; 10 nucleotides align to TRBD1. This CDR3 has 14 residues. V lost 3 bases to trimming and J lost 7 bases; unmatched junction nucleotides: 4. CDR1 SGHRS and CDR2 YFSETQ come from the germline V gene. CDR3 in DNA: TGCGCCAGCAGCTGGGACAGGGGAGGGAATGAGCAGTTCTTC. It encodes CASSWDRGGNEQFF.

Many counts were recorded for this clonotype. The chain joins TRBV5-1 to TRBJ1-1; D gene uncertain. V lost 0 bases and J 8 bases, leaving 17 bases between the germline ends. The CDR3 extends over 15 amino acids. Looked up from germline, CDR1 is SGHRS and CDR2 is YFSETQ. CDR3 amino acids: CASSLDPGGVIEAFF. CDR3 DNA sequence: TGCGCCAGCAGCTTGGACCCAGGTGGGGTGATAGAAGCTTTCTTT. The full variable domain, in which reference TRBV5-1 and TRBJ1-1 provide the parts outside the CDR3, is KAGVTQTPRYLIKTRGQQVTLSCSPISGHRSVSWYQQTPGQGLQFLFEYFSETQRNKGNFPGRFSGRQFSNSRSEMNVSTLELGDSALYLCASSLDPGGVIEAFFGQGTRLTVV.

This clonotype has a count of ten or more. The chain carries TRBV2 and TRBJ2-2; the D gene is possibly TRBD2 (5 bases). The ends were cut back, 3 bases at V and 7 bases at J, with 9 bases in the middle. Per the germline V gene, CDR1 is SNHLY and CDR2 is FYNNEI. This CDR3 region has 13 residues. The CDR3 reads CASSEREIGELFF. In nucleotides, the CDR3 is TGTGCCAGCAGTGAGAGGGAGATCGGGGAGCTGTTTTTT.

At least ten counts were recorded for this clonotype. This chain uses TRBV5-6 with TRBJ1-1; D is uncertain. The germline V and J ends were trimmed by 7 bases and 7 bases, with 20 bases remaining between them. CDR1 SGHDT and CDR2 YYEEEE come from the germline V gene. The CDR3 consists of 14 residues. The CDR3 loop is CASRRVQEKGEAFF. DNA of the CDR3: TGTGCCAGCCGCCGCGTCCAGGAAAAAGGTGAAGCTTTCTTT.

This clonotype was seen many times. The chain employs TRBV5-1 and TRBJ2-1, with D possibly TRBD2 on 5 matching bases. This CDR3 spans 15 amino acids. Trimming left V 4 bases short and J 4 bases short, with 15 bases between. Germline lookup yields CDR1 SGHRS and CDR2 YFSETQ. CDR3 DNA sequence: TGCGCCAGCAGCCCCGTCCGGGGAGAATACAATGAGCAGTTCTTC. Translating gives CASSPVRGEYNEQFF.

Ten or more counts support this clonotype. The genes are TRBV11-2 and TRBJ1-5, with a possible D match to TRBD1 (6 bases). The germline V gene encodes CDR1 SGHAT and CDR2 FQNNGV. The CDR3 runs to 14 residues. V lost 2 bases, J lost 6 bases, and 11 bases lay in between. CDR3 coding DNA: TGTGCCAGCAGCTTATTTGCAGGGGTTCAGCCCCAGCATTTT. This sequence encodes CASSLFAGVQPQHF.

This clonotype was seen many times. The rearrangement links TRBV3-1 to TRBJ2-7; maybe TRBD2 (6 bases). V dropped 0 bases and J dropped 2 bases, with 14 bases sitting between them. Per germline, CDR1 LGHDT and CDR2 YNNKEL (reference sequence). The CDR3 sequence is 16 residues long. CDR3 in amino acids: CASSQERSGLPYEQYF. CDR3 sequence (DNA): TGTGCCAGCAGCCAAGAACGGAGCGGGCTCCCCTACGAGCAGTACTTC.

This clonotype has only a few counts. The V and J genes are TRBV2 and TRBJ1-5; 8 bases map to TRBD1. Germline CDR1 reads SNHLY; CDR2 reads FYNNEI. The length of the CDR3 is 14 residues. V dropped 6 bases and J dropped 5; count of bases not matched to a gene: 6. Here the CDR3 DNA reads TGTGCCAGCAGCGGGACAGGAGGCCATCAGCCCCAGCATTTT. Translated, it gives CASSGTGGHQPQHF.

This clonotype was seen ten or more times. At one end, the junction sequence differs from germline, possibly due to a read error. This CDR3 reads CASSPDTGELFF. The CDR3 bases are TGTGCCAGCAGCCCGGACACGGGGGAGCTGTTTTTT. The V and J genes are TRBV12-3 or TRBV12-4 and TRBJ2-2, with D tentatively TRBD1 (5 bases). The CDR3 extends over 12 amino acids.

This clonotype has at least ten counts. The rearrangement joins TRBV5-1 to TRBJ2-7; either TRBD1 or TRBD2 may supply D (5 bases each). Trimming took off 3 bases at V and 6 bases at J, with 10 bases between the two ends. The V gene's germline CDR1 is SGHRS and CDR2 YFSETQ. The CDR3 has 12 residues. The CDR3 DNA is TGCGCCAGCAGCTGGTCGGGGACCGAGCAGTACTTC. Amino acid sequence: CASSWSGTEQYF.